A single sample is the source of the 24 T cell receptor beta chains below, sequenced in a study of blood T cell repertoires in COVID-19. The data were produced by immunoSEQ multiplex PCR, yet TCRdb's version contains in-frame clones alone and is incomplete. The sample lists a few hundred thousand clones, roughly nine tenths seen once, with roughly 1.1% in the top ten. The sample comprised PBMCs or T cells enriched from blood (not recorded which). The receptor source for this set is a man aged 25 to 40 who had recovered from COVID-19.

The chain joins TRBV7-2 to TRBJ2-7; D might be TRBD1 (6 bases). V lost 3 bases to trimming and J lost 12 bases, with 30 bases between them. This CDR3 is built from 17 residues. The V gene's germline CDR1 is SGHTA and CDR2 FQGNSA. This CDR3 reads CASSFPGGLGYGNGRYF. CDR3 DNA sequence: TGTGCCAGCAGCTTCCCTGGGGGCCTTGGGTACGGGAATGGTCGGTACTTC.

The chain carries TRBV28 and TRBJ2-3, with TRBD2 matching 8 bases. This CDR3 spans 15 amino acids. CDR1 is MDHEN, CDR2 SYDVKM, per germline. After removal of 8 bases from V and 0 bases from J, the junction contained 7 bases not matched to a gene. In nucleotides, the CDR3 is TGTGCCAGCGGTAGCGGGGCTCCTAGCACAGATACGCAGTATTTT. This codes for CASGSGAPSTDTQYF.

The chain's CDR3 is CATAGRTESNQPQHF. The DNA for the CDR3 is TGTGCCACGGCCGGGAGGACGGAAAGCAATCAGCCCCAGCATTTT. The J gene is TRBJ1-5, the V gene TRBV10-3; D gene ambiguous. CDR1 and CDR2 (germline): ENHRY, SYGVKD. There are 15 residues in the CDR3. The V end was cut by 10 bases, the J end by 1 base, with 17 bases between.

The chain combines TRBV29-1 with TRBJ2-3, with TRBD2 matching 14 bases. J was trimmed by 2 bases and V by 4 bases; bases with no gene match: 11. The germline CDR1 and CDR2 sequences are SQVTM and ANQGSEA. CDR3 length: 18 residues. In DNA form, the CDR3 reads TGCAGCGTTGGGGGACTAGCGGGAGAGCGGACTAACACAGATACGCAGTATTTT. It is translated as CSVGGLAGERTNTDTQYF.

The chain is built from TRBV5-4 and TRBJ2-7, with D possibly being TRBD1 (8 bases). Germline V gene lookup returns CDR1 SGHNT and CDR2 YYREEE (reference sequence). The CDR3 has 13 residues. The germline V and J ends were trimmed by 1 base and 6 bases, with 11 bases remaining between them. The CDR3 loop reads CASSLTGGAEQYF. CDR3 in DNA: TGTGCCAGCAGCTTGACAGGGGGGGCCGAGCAGTACTTC. The whole variable domain, remainder taken from reference TRBV5-4 and TRBJ2-7, is ETGVTQSPTHLIKTRGQQVTLRCSSQSGHNTVSWYQQALGQGPQFIFQYYREEENGRGNFPPRFSGLQFPNYSSELNVNALELDDSALYLCASSLTGGAEQYFGPGTRLTVT.

This clone occurred a few times. J is TRBJ2-7 and V is TRBV7-9, with D perhaps TRBD1 (7 bases). This CDR3 is 16 amino acids long. Germline V gene lookup returns CDR1 SEHNR and CDR2 FQNEAQ (reference sequence). Trimming pared 5 bases from V and 5 bases from J, leaving 22 bases between. CDR3 protein: CASSLLQGKTRNEQYF. For the CDR3, the DNA is TGTGCCAGCAGCCTCTTACAGGGGAAGACTAGAAACGAGCAGTACTTC.

The count of this clone is one. In the same sample, other DNA sequences code for this CDR3. The rearrangement uses TRBV18 and TRBJ2-7; 12 nucleotides align to TRBD1. CDR3 length: 15 residues. Germline CDR1 reads KGHSH; CDR2 reads LQKENI. With V trimmed by 3 bases and J by 4 bases, 4 bases remained unmatched. CDR3 residues: CASSPPGQGAYEQYF. The CDR3 bases are TGTGCCAGCTCACCGCCGGGACAGGGGGCATACGAGCAGTACTTC.

V gene TRBV24-1 combines with J gene TRBJ2-3; 8 bases are a match to TRBD2. This CDR3 has 11 residues. The ends lost 9 bases at V and 5 bases at J; junction bases unmatched: 0. Germline CDR1 is KGHDR and CDR2 is SFDVKD. CDR3 residues: CATAGGDTQYF. The CDR3 bases are TGTGCCACCGCGGGGGGAGATACGCAGTATTTT.

The chain joins TRBV5-1 to TRBJ2-3; 15 bases match TRBD2. Germline values: CDR1 SGHRS, CDR2 YFSETQ. The CDR3 has 17 amino acids. V dropped 2 bases and J dropped 5; count of bases not matched to a gene: 6. In DNA, the CDR3 is TGCGCCAGCAGCTTAGGACTAGCGGGAGGGACGTTAGATACGCAGTATTTT. This translates into CASSLGLAGGTLDTQYF.

J is TRBJ2-1 and V is TRBV5-5, with a possible D match to TRBD2 (6 bases). This CDR3 contains 16 residues. The germline CDR1 and CDR2 sequences are SGHKS and YYEKEE (reference sequence). Between the trimmed V and J ends, which lost 0 bases and 5 bases, there was a span of 15 bases. CDR3 sequence: CASSLAHGRSDNEQFF. The CDR3, as DNA: TGTGCCAGCAGCTTGGCCCACGGGAGAAGCGACAATGAGCAGTTCTTC.

The J gene is TRBJ1-2, the V gene TRBV29-1; TRBD1 matches 7 bases. This CDR3 has 11 amino acids. CDR1 and CDR2 from the germline V gene are SQVTM and ANQGSEA. V gave up 3 bases and J gave up 8 bases; unmatched junction bases: 3. The CDR3 nucleotides read TGCAGCGTTGAGGGACAGAACGGCTACACCTTC. Its protein product is CSVEGQNGYTF.

The chain is built from TRBV7-3 and TRBJ2-1; the match to TRBD2 covers 7 bases. Germline values: CDR1 SGHTA, CDR2 FQGTGA. With V trimmed by 5 bases and J by 6 bases, 4 bases remained unmatched. The CDR3 runs to 13 residues. CDR3 loop: CASSGGTTNEQFF. CDR3 DNA sequence: TGTGCCAGCAGCGGAGGGACTACCAATGAGCAGTTCTTC.

The chain combines TRBV19 with TRBJ1-5; D ambiguous. Trimming left V 2 bases short and J 2 bases short, with 7 bases between. CDR1 is LNHDA, CDR2 SQIVND, per germline (reference sequence). This CDR3 has 14 amino acids. The CDR3 nucleotides are TGTGCCAGTAGTATACCCCCAGGCAATCAGCCCCAGCATTTT. Translating gives CASSIPPGNQPQHF.

The chain has TRBV6-1 and TRBJ1-4, with a tentative D call TRBD1 (6 bases). Looked up from germline, CDR1 is MNHNS and CDR2 is SASEGT. This CDR3 is built from 16 residues. The germline V and J ends were trimmed by 1 base and 5 bases, with 14 bases remaining between them. In DNA, the CDR3 is TGTGCCAGCAGTGAAGGGTACAGGGATAGAAATGAAAAACTGTTTTTT. Translating it yields CASSEGYRDRNEKLFF.

The J gene is TRBJ2-1, the V gene TRBV7-9, with D unresolved. The CDR3 has 13 amino acids. CDR1 and CDR2 from the germline V gene are SEHNR and FQNEAQ (reference sequence). Deletions cut 5 bases from V and 8 bases from J, with 13 bases between. The CDR3 DNA follows: TGTGCCAGCAGCAAAACAGCCAACCATGAGCAGTTCTTC. It translates to CASSKTANHEQFF.

This clone was observed once. The J gene is TRBJ2-7, the V gene TRBV9, with D perhaps TRBD2 (5 bases). V was clipped by 3 bases and J by 2 bases, with 9 bases between them. This CDR3 is built from 13 residues. Looked up from germline, CDR1 is SGDLS and CDR2 is YYNGEE. The CDR3 is CASSGTEAYEQYF. The CDR3 DNA follows: TGTGCCAGCAGCGGGACTGAGGCCTACGAGCAGTACTTC.

This chain connects TRBV12-5 to TRBJ2-3; 7 nucleotides match TRBD2. V shed 2 bases and J 3 bases; nucleotides not matched to a gene: 5. Germline V gene data show CDR1 as LGHNT and CDR2 as FRNRAP. The CDR3 has 15 residues. The CDR3 spells CASGLTAGVTDTQYF. The CDR3 coding sequence is TGTGCTAGTGGTTTGACGGCGGGAGTGACAGATACGCAGTATTTT.

The V and J genes are TRBV6-5 and TRBJ1-4, with TRBD1 as a possible D gene (5 bases). The CDR3 contains 16 residues. Germline V CDR1 and CDR2: MNHEY, SVGAGI. The V and J ends lost 0 bases and 8 bases respectively, with 16 bases between them. CDR3 nucleotides: TGTGCCAGCAGTTACTCCGGGGCCATCGCGGGGGAAAAACTGTTTTTT. Translation: CASSYSGAIAGEKLFF.

This sequence joins TRBV12-3 or TRBV12-4 and TRBJ2-7, with D perhaps TRBD1 (5 bases). The CDR3 is made up of 11 amino acids. Trimming took 4 bases from V and 6 from J, leaving 7 bases between them. The CDR3 spells CASSWGSEQYF. The CDR3 nucleotides read TGTGCCAGCAGTTGGGGCTCCGAGCAGTACTTC.

This clone occurred once. V and J are TRBV7-9 and TRBJ2-4; no clear D gene. Between the trimmed V and J ends, which lost 5 bases and 8 bases, there was a span of 7 bases. CDR3 length: 11 amino acids. Germline CDR1 is SEHNR and CDR2 is FQNEAQ (reference sequence). CDR3: CASSPVHIQYF. The CDR3 DNA follows: TGTGCCAGCAGCCCGGTCCACATTCAGTACTTC.

V usage is TRBV6-5 and J usage is TRBJ1-1; D remains unclear. V was clipped by 6 bases and J by 6 bases, with 11 bases between them. The CDR3 is 12 amino acids. Per germline, CDR1 MNHEY and CDR2 SVGAGI. Here the CDR3 reads CASRDLYAEAFF. The CDR3 nucleotides read TGTGCCAGCAGGGACTTATACGCTGAAGCTTTCTTT.

The chain couples TRBV7-9 to TRBJ2-1, with TRBD2 identical over 7 bases. CDR3 length: 16 amino acids. Germline V gene data show CDR1 as SEHNR and CDR2 as FQNEAQ (reference sequence). J gave up 8 bases and V 5 bases, and 15 bases lay outside the gene matches. The CDR3: CASSLKGAGSVDEQFF. CDR3 nucleotide sequence: TGTGCCAGCAGCCTGAAGGGAGCGGGATCGGTCGATGAGCAGTTCTTC.

The chain uses TRBV5-1 and TRBJ1-1, with 7 bases fitting TRBD1. After removal of 4 bases from V and 5 bases from J, the junction contained 17 bases not matched to a gene. Germline CDR1 and CDR2: SGHRS and YFSETQ. This CDR3 comprises 17 residues. The CDR3 protein is CASSAFSLDRAGTEAFF. The CDR3 nucleotides read TGCGCCAGCAGCGCCTTTTCCCTAGACAGGGCTGGAACTGAAGCTTTCTTT.

The V and J genes are TRBV5-1 and TRBJ2-3, with a tentative D call TRBD2 (5 bases). This CDR3 is 16 amino acids long. The germline V gene has CDR1 SGHRS and CDR2 YFSETQ. Trimming pared 3 bases from V and 5 bases from J, leaving 19 bases between. This CDR3 is CASSSGLAAEIDTQYF. DNA for the CDR3: TGCGCCAGCAGCTCCGGACTGGCAGCAGAGATAGATACGCAGTATTTT.